Below are 25 T cell receptor beta chains sequenced from a single sample in a study of T cells in Graves' hyperthyroidism and ophthalmopathy. From RNA transcripts, TCR beta CDR3 regions were amplified. First-round RT-PCR of the TCR CDR3 relied on the HTBI primer set. TCRdb re-called the multiplex PCR reads with MiXCR, one entry per CDR3 protein. The data hold about 500,000 distinct CDR3 sequences, with around 15% observed a single time. The sequencing input was blood. The source of these receptors is a woman under 30 with Graves' hyperthyroidism.

At least ten counts were recorded for this clonotype. The chain uses TRBV7-8 and TRBJ2-5, with 7 bases fitting TRBD1. The V gene's germline CDR1 is SGHVS and CDR2 FQNEAQ. The CDR3 has 15 amino acids. Losses at the gene ends were 5 bases for V and 2 bases for J; bases not matched to a gene: 8. CDR3 in amino acids: CASSLSGTAQETQYF. The CDR3 coding sequence is TGTGCCAGCAGCCTTTCCGGGACAGCTCAAGAGACCCAGTACTTC. Full variable domain (outside the CDR3, taken from reference TRBV7-8 and TRBJ2-5): GAGVSQSPRYKVAKRGQDVALRCDPISGHVSLFWYQQALGQGPEFLTYFQNEAQLDKSGLPSDRFFAERPEGSVSTLKIQRTQQEDSAVYLCASSLSGTAQETQYFGPGTRLLVL.

A few counts support this clonotype. This chain links TRBV15 with TRBJ2-2, with D possibly TRBD2 on 7 matching bases. V was pared by 0 bases and J by 7 bases, with 15 bases between. This CDR3 has 16 amino acids. CDR1 is LNHNV, CDR2 YYDKDF, per germline (reference sequence). The CDR3 reads CATSRDKTGRDGELFF. CDR3 nucleotides: TGTGCCACCAGCAGAGATAAAACAGGGAGGGACGGGGAGCTGTTTTTT.

The chain employs TRBV20-1 and TRBJ2-1, with D possibly called TRBD1 or TRBD2 (5 bases each). Germline CDR1 is DFQATT and CDR2 is SNEGSKA (reference sequence). This CDR3 region has 15 residues. Trimming took off 1 base at V and 3 bases at J, with 13 bases between the two ends. As DNA, the CDR3 is TGCAGTGCTAGAGGGCAGGGAGCTGACTACAATGAGCAGTTCTTC. Translated, it gives CSARGQGADYNEQFF.

This clonotype was observed many times. This rearrangement joins TRBV12-3 or TRBV12-4 to TRBJ2-3, with 12 bases aligning to TRBD2. Trimming removed 5 bases from V and 9 bases from J; junction bases left unmatched: 9. This CDR3 has 15 residues. The CDR3 region has the DNA TGTGCCAGCAGTCGGACTAGCGGGGCCGAGGGGACGCAGTATTTT. Its protein product is CASSRTSGAEGTQYF.

The sample holds many counts of this clonotype. The rearrangement uses TRBV11-2 and TRBJ1-4, with TRBD1 matching 7 bases. CDR3 length: 13 amino acids. Germline-derived CDR1 and CDR2 are SGHAT and FQNNGV. V shed 5 bases, J shed 8 bases, and the junction held 5 bases outside the gene matches. The CDR3 sequence is CASSHRDSEKLFF. CDR3 sequence (DNA): TGTGCCAGCAGCCACCGGGACAGCGAAAAACTGTTTTTT.

This clonotype was observed at least ten times. V gene TRBV5-1 combines with J gene TRBJ1-1, with D uncertain. This CDR3 comprises 15 residues. Germline loops: CDR1 SGHRS, CDR2 YFSETQ. Trimming removed 0 bases from V and 3 bases from J, with 12 bases in between. The CDR3 loop is CASSLDVGADTEAFF. The CDR3 DNA reads as TGCGCCAGCAGCTTGGATGTGGGAGCCGACACTGAAGCTTTCTTT. Complete variable domain (other parts from reference TRBV5-1 and TRBJ1-1): KAGVTQTPRYLIKTRGQQVTLSCSPISGHRSVSWYQQTPGQGLQFLFEYFSETQRNKGNFPGRFSGRQFSNSRSEMNVSTLELGDSALYLCASSLDVGADTEAFFGQGTRLTVV.

The V and J genes are TRBV12-3 or TRBV12-4 and TRBJ1-5, with unresolved D. V lost 7 bases and J lost 6, with 16 bases in between. There are 14 residues in the CDR3. The CDR3 DNA follows: TGTGCCAGCACTAAGGACCCCCACGGTCAGCCCCAGCATTTT. It yields the protein CASTKDPHGQPQHF.

Remarks on this clonotype: Since a much larger clone is just one base distant, this may be a read error. V gene TRBV20-1 combines with J gene TRBJ1-5; weak D call: TRBD1 (6 bases). The CDR3 is 13 amino acids. The germline CDR1 and CDR2 sequences are DFQATT and SNEGSKA (reference sequence). In DNA, the CDR3 is TGCAGTGCTACTCAAGGGGGAGGACAGCCCCTGCATTTT. Amino acid sequence: CSATQGGGQPLHF.

The chain combines TRBV3-1 with TRBJ2-5; TRBD2 agrees at 7 bases. Germline V gene data show CDR1 as LGHDT and CDR2 as YNNKEL (reference sequence). V dropped 2 bases and J dropped 13; count of bases not matched to a gene: 10. The CDR3 has 13 residues. CDR3 coding DNA: TGTGCCAGCAGCCAAAGTGGTGGCGGGAGTCGGTACTTC. It encodes CASSQSGGGSRYF.

There are a few counts of this clonotype. V usage is TRBV11-3 and J usage is TRBJ2-1; 7 bases fit TRBD1. The CDR3 is 12 amino acids. The V gene's germline CDR1 is SGHNT and CDR2 YENEEA. The V segment lost 5 bases and the J segment 13 bases; nucleotides outside the gene matches: 8. The CDR3 DNA reads TGTGCCAGCAGCGGAGACAGGGCCCGACAGTTCTTC. Amino acids: CASSGDRARQFF. Looking up the rest from reference TRBV11-3 and TRBJ2-1 gives the full variable domain: EAGVVQSPRYKIIEKKQPVAFWCNPISGHNTLYWYLQNLGQGPELLIRYENEEAVDDSQLPKDRFSAERLKGVDSTLKIQPAELGDSAVYLCASSGDRARQFFGPGTRLTVL.

Remarks on this clonotype: It may be a read error: a sequence one base away is much more abundant. The final CDR3 position lacks the conserved phenylalanine or tryptophan, pointing to a likely read error. J is TRBJ1-1 and V is TRBV11-3; no clear D gene. CDR1 and CDR2 (germline): SGHNT, YENEEA. Deletions cut 2 bases from V and 7 bases from J, with 8 bases between. This CDR3 contains 12 residues. CDR3 DNA sequence: TGTGCCAGCAGCTTAAGCCGGCTTGAAGCTTTCCTT. Encoded protein: CASSLSRLEAFL.

The table lists this clonotype with a few counts. The chain combines TRBV5-1 with TRBJ2-3, with D possibly matching TRBD1 (6 bases). The germline V gene encodes CDR1 SGHRS and CDR2 YFSETQ. This CDR3 spans 13 amino acids. Trimming stripped 3 bases from V and 4 bases from J, with 9 bases between. CDR3 DNA sequence: TGCGCCAGCAGCTCGAACAGGGCAGATACGCAGTATTTT. Its protein product is CASSSNRADTQYF.

In this sample, this clonotype turned up many times. The rearrangement uses TRBV15 and TRBJ2-1; D possibly corresponds to TRBD2 (6 bases). Germline loops: CDR1 LNHNV, CDR2 YYDKDF (reference sequence). CDR3 length: 15 amino acids. Trimming left V 5 bases short and J 2 bases short, with 13 bases between. CDR3 loop: CATSARGIAYNEQFF. For the CDR3, the DNA is TGTGCCACCAGCGCACGGGGGATAGCCTACAATGAGCAGTTCTTC.

Concerning this clonotype itself: A single base separates this from a much larger clone, so it may be a read error. J is TRBJ2-7 and V is TRBV24-1; tentatively, D is TRBD1 (6 bases). Per germline, CDR1 KGHDR and CDR2 SFDVKD. The CDR3 runs 13 residues. CDR3 nucleotide sequence: TGTGCCACCAGTTTCACAGGGTGCTACAAGCAGTACTTC. Protein sequence: CATSFTGCYKQYF.

Many counts were recorded for this clonotype. The chain has TRBV27 and TRBJ1-1; TRBD1 is a possible D gene (5 bases). Germline V gene lookup returns CDR1 MNHEY and CDR2 SMNVEV (reference sequence). The CDR3 totals 15 residues. V shed 1 base and J shed 3 bases, with 12 bases lying between them. The CDR3 nucleotides are TGTGCCAGCAGTTTATGGGGCCCGAGGGACACTGAAGCTTTCTTT. Translated, it gives CASSLWGPRDTEAFF.

The J gene is TRBJ2-2, the V gene TRBV11-1; possible D gene TRBD1, 7 bases. The ends were cut back, 5 bases at V and 4 bases at J, with 17 bases in the middle. Germline assignment: CDR1 SGHAT and CDR2 FQDESV (reference sequence). The CDR3 has 16 residues. The CDR3 DNA reads as TGTGCCAGCAGCCGGGAATCAGGGGGGTTCACCGGGGAGCTGTTTTTT. Translated, it gives CASSRESGGFTGELFF.

Ten or more counts support this clonotype. V usage is TRBV6-2 or TRBV6-3 and J usage is TRBJ2-7; TRBD1 is a possible D gene (7 bases). V lost 6 bases and J lost 4, with 19 bases in between. The CDR3 consists of 15 residues. Germline lookup yields CDR1 MNHEY and CDR2 SVGEGT. CDR3 DNA: TGTGCCAGCAGCCACAGACCAGCAGGGGGGTACGAGCAGTACTTC. As protein: CASSHRPAGGYEQYF.

A few counts support this clonotype. The chain is built from TRBV25-1 and TRBJ1-4; tentatively, D is TRBD1 (6 bases). The CDR3 is made up of 13 amino acids. Trimming pared 9 bases from V and 7 bases from J, leaving 15 bases between. The germline V gene encodes CDR1 MGHDK and CDR2 SYGVNS. CDR3 in amino acids: CASQRGASEKLFF. The CDR3 DNA follows: TGTGCCAGTCAGAGGGGGGCTAGTGAAAAACTGTTTTTT.

This clonotype was counted ten times or more. V is TRBV29-1 and J is TRBJ2-3, with TRBD1 matching over 9 bases. Per germline, CDR1 SQVTM and CDR2 ANQGSEA. The trim removed 5 bases at V and 3 bases at J, leaving 9 bases unmatched. The CDR3 runs to 15 residues. The CDR3 protein is CSVQLTGGATDTQYF. Written as DNA, the CDR3 is TGCAGCGTTCAGTTAACAGGGGGCGCGACAGATACGCAGTATTTT.

This clonotype was seen more than once but under ten times. The DNA of the CDR3 is TGTGCCAGCAGCCAAAAGGCAGGGACTGGCTACACCTTC. This sequence encodes CASSQKAGTGYTF. The rearrangement joins TRBV14 to TRBJ1-2; D possibly corresponds to TRBD1 (5 bases). The CDR3 has 13 residues. V was trimmed by 2 bases and J by 7 bases, leaving 11 bases between them. The germline V gene has CDR1 SGHDN and CDR2 FVKESK.

This clonotype was observed many times. The chain uses TRBV4-1 and TRBJ1-5, with D perhaps matching TRBD1 (5 bases). Deletions cut 0 bases from V and 8 bases from J, with 14 bases between. The germline gives CDR1 MGHRA, CDR2 YSYEKL. The CDR3 has 15 residues. CDR3 nucleotides: TGCGCCAGCAGCCAAGATTTGGACAAGTTTAAGCCCCAGCATTTT. It specifies CASSQDLDKFKPQHF.

The chain recombines TRBV19 with TRBJ2-3, with 8 bases aligning to TRBD1. V lost 7 bases to trimming and J lost 0 bases; unmatched junction nucleotides: 12. This CDR3 region has 17 residues. CDR1 is LNHDA and CDR2 is SQIVND in the germline V gene (reference sequence). The chain's CDR3 is CASTQTDRGLSTDTQYF. The CDR3 DNA sequence: TGTGCCAGTACCCAAACCGACAGGGGCCTTAGCACAGATACGCAGTATTTT.

This clonotype showed up many times. The chain combines TRBV7-8 with TRBJ2-1; D may be TRBD1 or TRBD2 (5 bases each). Germline CDR1 is SGHVS and CDR2 is FQNEAQ. The CDR3 spans 13 residues. Deletions cut 6 bases from V and 5 bases from J, with 11 bases between. The CDR3 region has the DNA TGTGCCAGCAGGAGGAGAGGGGACAATGAGCAGTTCTTC. Translating it yields CASRRRGDNEQFF.

This clonotype was detected many times. The rearrangement joins TRBV27 to TRBJ2-1; 8 bases match TRBD2. Germline values: CDR1 MNHEY, CDR2 SMNVEV (reference sequence). The CDR3 has 14 amino acids. The trim removed 7 bases at V and 5 bases at J, leaving 7 bases unmatched. CDR3 sequence reads: CASTPGGADNEQFF. The CDR3 coding sequence is TGTGCCAGCACCCCCGGGGGGGCGGACAATGAGCAGTTCTTC.

The rearrangement links TRBV14 to TRBJ1-3; 11 bases fit TRBD1. The CDR3 is made up of 18 amino acids. CDR1 and CDR2 (germline): SGHDN, FVKESK. The trim removed 4 bases at V and 0 bases at J, leaving 8 bases unmatched. CDR3 nucleotide sequence: TGTGCCAGCAGCCCCCTATTAGGGACAGGGGGCTCTGGAAACACCATATATTTT. It codes for CASSPLLGTGGSGNTIYF.